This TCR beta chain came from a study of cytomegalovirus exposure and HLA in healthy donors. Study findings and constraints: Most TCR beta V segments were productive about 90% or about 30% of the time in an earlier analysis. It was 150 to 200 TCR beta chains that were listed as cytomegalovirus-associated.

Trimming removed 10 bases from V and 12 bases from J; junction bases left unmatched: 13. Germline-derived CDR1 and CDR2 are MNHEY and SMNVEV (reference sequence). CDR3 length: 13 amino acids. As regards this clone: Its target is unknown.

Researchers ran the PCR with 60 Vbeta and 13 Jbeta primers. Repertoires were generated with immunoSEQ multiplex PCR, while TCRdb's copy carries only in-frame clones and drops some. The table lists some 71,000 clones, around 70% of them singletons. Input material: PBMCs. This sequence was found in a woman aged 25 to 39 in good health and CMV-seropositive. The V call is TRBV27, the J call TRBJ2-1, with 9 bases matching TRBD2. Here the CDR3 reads CATRGMGTSRQFF. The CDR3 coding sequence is TGTGCCACCAGGGGGATGGGGACTAGCAGGCAGTTCTTC.